The 12 T cell receptor beta chains below were found in one sample sequenced in a study of blood T cell repertoires in COVID-19. Here immunoSEQ multiplex PCR was the method, and the copy in TCRdb shows in-frame clones only, minus some. The sample lists more than 200,000 clones; approximately 82% were seen once. Material: peripheral blood. The source is an elderly woman with active or convalescent COVID-19.

The chain couples TRBV10-1 to TRBJ2-2; 10 nucleotides line up with TRBD1. The junction had 5 bases not matched to a gene; V was cut back by 6 bases and J by 7 bases. There are 14 residues in the CDR3. The V gene's germline CDR1 is WNHNN and CDR2 SYGVQD (reference sequence). The CDR3 protein is CASSRDRGGGELFF. CDR3 DNA: TGCGCCAGCAGCCGGGACAGGGGAGGCGGGGAGCTGTTTTTT.

The genes are TRBV20-1 and TRBJ2-3; the match to TRBD2 covers 12 bases. The CDR3 extends over 15 amino acids. Germline CDR1 is DFQATT and CDR2 is SNEGSKA (reference sequence). With V trimmed by 3 bases and J by 2 bases, 3 bases remained unmatched. The CDR3 DNA reads as TGCAGTGCTAGTCGACTAGCGGGAGACACAGATACGCAGTATTTT. Translation gives CSASRLAGDTDTQYF.

This sequence joins TRBV30 and TRBJ1-3, with D hard to call. Deletions cut 6 bases from V and 0 bases from J, with 6 bases between. The CDR3 has 12 residues. CDR1 and CDR2 from the germline V gene are GTSNPN and SVGIG (reference sequence). The CDR3 spells CACTVSGNTIYF. The CDR3 DNA follows: TGTGCCTGTACAGTCTCTGGAAACACCATATATTTT.

The rearrangement links TRBV3-1 (or the pseudogene TRBV3-2) to TRBJ1-1, with 7 nucleotides matching TRBD1. CDR1 LGHDT and CDR2 YNNKEL come from the germline V gene (reference sequence). After removal of 5 bases from V and 1 base from J, the junction contained 7 bases not matched to a gene. The CDR3 has 15 residues. The DNA for the CDR3 is TGTGCCAGCAGCGCCGGGACAGCGACGAACACTGAAGCTTTCTTT. As protein: CASSAGTATNTEAFF.

The V gene is TRBV27, the J gene TRBJ2-1, with 9 bases fitting TRBD2. The germline CDR1 and CDR2 sequences are MNHEY and SMNVEV (reference sequence). The CDR3 is made up of 15 amino acids. Germline trimming cut 6 bases from V and 9 bases from J; bases unmatched to any gene: 12. CDR3 amino acids: CASRLAGETASEQFF. CDR3 coding DNA: TGTGCCAGCAGGTTAGCGGGGGAGACGGCCAGTGAGCAGTTCTTC.

This sequence joins TRBV6-1 and TRBJ1-2; D gene ambiguous. The CDR3 length is 14 residues. Germline loops: CDR1 MNHNS, CDR2 SASEGT. Trimming took 3 bases from V and 8 from J, leaving 16 bases between them. The CDR3 region is CASSENYPAGGYTF. CDR3 in DNA: TGTGCCAGCAGTGAGAATTACCCAGCGGGCGGCTACACCTTC.

The J gene is TRBJ1-2, the V gene TRBV19, with 7 bases that match TRBD1. CDR1 is LNHDA, CDR2 SQIVND, per germline (reference sequence). The trim removed 5 bases at V and 4 bases at J, leaving 7 bases unmatched. This CDR3 is 14 amino acids long. The CDR3 region has the DNA TGTGCCAGTAGTCTGTTGACAGGGAGCTATGGCTACACCTTC. This encodes CASSLLTGSYGYTF.

The rearrangement joins TRBV5-1 to TRBJ1-1; D uncertain. V lost 5 bases and J lost 1, with 15 bases in between. The germline CDR1 and CDR2 sequences are SGHRS and YFSETQ. There are 15 residues in the CDR3. The CDR3 DNA follows: TGCGCCAGCAGGCGGGAGGCGCATGGGAACACTGAAGCTTTCTTT. Its translation: CASRREAHGNTEAFF.

V usage is TRBV5-1 and J usage is TRBJ2-7, with 7 bases that match TRBD2. V shed 7 bases, J shed 2 bases, and the junction held 9 bases outside the gene matches. CDR3 length equals 14 residues. The germline V gene encodes CDR1 SGHRS and CDR2 YFSETQ. The CDR3 here is CASRPWSGTYEQYF. The CDR3 DNA sequence: TGCGCCAGCCGTCCTTGGAGCGGGACCTACGAGCAGTACTTC. The whole variable domain, filled in from reference TRBV5-1 and TRBJ2-7, reads KAGVTQTPRYLIKTRGQQVTLSCSPISGHRSVSWYQQTPGQGLQFLFEYFSETQRNKGNFPGRFSGRQFSNSRSEMNVSTLELGDSALYLCASRPWSGTYEQYFGPGTRLTVT.

This clone was picked up one time. The CDR3 region is CASSPGPGRGRGSPLHF. As DNA, the CDR3 is TGTGCCAGCTCACCAGGCCCAGGGCGTGGGCGCGGTTCACCCCTCCACTTT. This rearrangement joins TRBV18 to TRBJ1-6, with a possible D match to TRBD1 (5 bases). The CDR3 has 17 residues. Germline V gene lookup returns CDR1 KGHSH and CDR2 LQKENI. Trimming pared 2 bases from V and 9 bases from J, leaving 20 bases between.

V gene TRBV6-2 or TRBV6-3 combines with J gene TRBJ1-6; TRBD1 aligns across 7 bases. V dropped 0 bases and J dropped 5; count of bases not matched to a gene: 7. The CDR3 runs to 17 residues. Per germline, CDR1 MNHEY and CDR2 SVGEGT. DNA for the CDR3: TGTGCCAGCAGTTACTCGTTGGGGACAGACAATAATTCACCCCTCCACTTT. The encoded protein is CASSYSLGTDNNSPLHF.

The chain uses TRBV27 and TRBJ1-4, with D possibly TRBD1 on 5 matching bases. V was pared by 2 bases and J by 8 bases, with 9 bases between. Germline V gene data show CDR1 as MNHEY and CDR2 as SMNVEV (reference sequence). This CDR3 contains 13 residues. The CDR3, as DNA: TGTGCCAGCAGTTTAAGGGGAGGGGAAAAACTGTTTTTT. Translated, it gives CASSLRGGEKLFF.